The rows below give T cell receptor beta chains drawn from one sample of a study of regulatory T cells in long-lasting Graves disease. Via MiXCR, TCRdb re-called the multiplex PCR reads, giving one row per CDR3 protein. The table has about 400,000 distinct CDR3 sequences, 15% seen once. The data also belong to a second study, concerning T cells in Graves' hyperthyroidism and ophthalmopathy.

The sequencing here drew on peripheral blood mononuclear cells (PBMCs), taken at new diagnosis, from a patient treated with antithyroid drugs. Receptors were obtained from a woman in her thirties or forties with Graves disease. Both conserved end residues are part of each CDR3. The order of the fields is J gene, D gene, clone size, V gene, CDR3 protein, CDR3 DNA. D genes are given only for firm matches. Some rows have no size entry. The others give once, few or many, or a class for an expanded clone.

J: TRBJ2-2; D: .; size: many; V: TRBV28; CDR3: CASSLTGSTGELFF; DNA: TGTGCCAGCAGTTTAACAGGGTCCACCGGGGAGCTGTTTTTT
J: TRBJ2-5; D: .; size: many; V: TRBV5-6; CDR3: CASSDPSGSGETQYF; DNA: TGTGCCAGCAGCGACCCCTCCGGGAGCGGAGAGACCCAGTACTTC
J: TRBJ2-2; D: .; size: .; V: TRBV7-9; CDR3: CASSTAGTANTGELFF; DNA: TGTGCCAGCAGCACCGCCGGGACTGCGAACACCGGGGAGCTGTTTTTT
J: TRBJ1-5; D: .; size: few; V: TRBV6-1; CDR3: CASSTDNQPQHF; DNA: TGTGCCAGCAGTACAGACAATCAGCCCCAGCATTTT
J: TRBJ2-6; D: TRBD1; size: few; V: TRBV5-1; CDR3: CASSLEGPGQGAGANVLTF; DNA: TGCGCCAGCAGCTTGGAGGGTCCGGGACAGGGGGCTGGGGCCAACGTCCTGACTTTC
J: TRBJ2-3; D: TRBD2; size: many; V: TRBV28; CDR3: CASSEMRLAGTDTQYF; DNA: TGTGCCAGCAGTGAGATGAGGCTAGCGGGCACAGATACGCAGTATTTT
J: TRBJ1-1; D: .; size: many; V: TRBV5-1; CDR3: CASSLTSLGTEAFF; DNA: TGCGCCAGCAGCTTGACGAGTTTGGGCACTGAAGCTTTCTTT
J: TRBJ2-5; D: .; size: many; V: TRBV3-1; CDR3: CASSPQAGETQYF; DNA: TGTGCCAGCAGCCCCCAGGCGGGAGAGACCCAGTACTTC
J: TRBJ2-1; D: TRBD1; size: many; V: TRBV12-3/TRBV12-4; CDR3: CASSSGTGYEQFF; DNA: TGTGCCAGCAGTTCCGGGACAGGTTATGAGCAGTTCTTC
J: TRBJ2-5; D: TRBD2; size: many; V: TRBV19; CDR3: CASSGSSGWGETQYF; DNA: TGTGCCAGTAGTGGCTCTAGCGGATGGGGAGAGACCCAGTACTTC
J: TRBJ2-1; D: TRBD2; size: many; V: TRBV11-2; CDR3: CASSLDLAGGPSGEQFF; DNA: TGTGCCAGCAGCTTAGATCTAGCGGGAGGGCCCTCGGGTGAGCAGTTCTTC
J: TRBJ1-2; D: .; size: .; V: TRBV5-1; CDR3: CASSLEGRVYGYTF; DNA: TGCGCCAGCAGCTTGGAAGGGCGAGTCTATGGCTACACCTTC
J: TRBJ1-2; D: .; size: .; V: TRBV3-1; CDR3: CATRNGDSGYTF; DNA: TGTGCCACCAGAAATGGGGATTCTGGCTACACCTTC
J: TRBJ1-5; D: TRBD1; size: .; V: TRBV5-6; CDR3: CASSPSQGDQNQPQHF; DNA: TGTGCCAGCAGCCCCTCACAGGGGGACCAGAATCAGCCCCAGCATTTT
J: TRBJ2-1; D: TRBD2; size: many; V: TRBV2; CDR3: CASSVTLAGTGSYNEQFF; DNA: TGTGCCAGCAGTGTGACACTAGCGGGGACCGGCTCCTACAATGAGCAGTTCTTC
J: TRBJ1-5; D: .; size: .; V: TRBV28; CDR3: CASSFRQSTYSNQPQHF; DNA: TGTGCCAGCAGTTTTCGACAGTCTACCTATAGCAATCAGCCCCAGCATTTT
J: TRBJ2-1; D: .; size: few; V: TRBV12-3/TRBV12-4; CDR3: CASKMGTVRDEQFF; DNA: TGTGCCAGCAAGATGGGGACGGTGAGGGATGAGCAGTTCTTC
J: TRBJ1-1; D: .; size: .; V: TRBV4-2; CDR3: CASSPTSGGTEAFF; DNA: TGTGCCAGCAGCCCGACGTCGGGGGGCACTGAAGCTTTCTTT
J: TRBJ1-6; D: TRBD1; size: many; V: TRBV28; CDR3: CASRLDRANSPLHF; DNA: TGTGCCAGCAGGTTGGACAGGGCAAACTCACCCCTCCACTTT
J: TRBJ2-1; D: TRBD1; size: many; V: TRBV27; CDR3: CASLATRTGGGNEQFF; DNA: TGTGCCAGCTTAGCCACCCGGACAGGGGGTGGCAATGAGCAGTTCTTC
J: TRBJ1-6; D: .; size: .; V: TRBV20-1; CDR3: CSAPGRGASPLHF; DNA: TGCAGTGCACCGGGAAGAGGGGCTTCACCCCTCCACTTT
J: TRBJ2-3; D: TRBD2; size: many; V: TRBV12-3/TRBV12-4; CDR3: CASSPLAGPTDTQYF; DNA: TGTGCCAGCAGTCCACTAGCGGGACCCACAGATACGCAGTATTTT
J: TRBJ1-2; D: TRBD1; size: many; V: TRBV27; CDR3: CASSLTGARALTF; DNA: TGTGCCAGCAGTTTGACAGGGGCCCGAGCCCTAACCTTC
J: TRBJ2-6; D: .; size: .; V: TRBV7-9; CDR3: CASRDDGANVLTF; DNA: TGTGCCAGCAGGGATGACGGGGCCAACGTCCTGACTTTC
J: TRBJ2-5; D: TRBD1; size: many; V: TRBV27; CDR3: CASSIGTGGAETQYF; DNA: TGTGCCAGCAGCATCGGGACAGGGGGAGCTGAGACCCAGTACTTC
J: TRBJ2-2; D: TRBD2; size: few; V: TRBV5-6; CDR3: CASSFTPMSAGGPPGELFF; DNA: TGTGCCAGCAGCTTCACTCCTATGTCGGCGGGAGGTCCCCCCGGGGAGCTGTTTTTT
J: TRBJ1-1; D: TRBD1; size: many; V: TRBV9; CDR3: CASSAEGAMNTEAFF; DNA: TGTGCCAGCAGCGCCGAGGGGGCTATGAACACTGAAGCTTTCTTT
J: TRBJ2-7; D: .; size: many; V: TRBV7-9; CDR3: CASSPETGSYEQYF; DNA: TGTGCCAGCAGCCCGGAGACAGGCTCCTACGAGCAGTACTTC
J: TRBJ2-3; D: TRBD2; size: many; V: TRBV29-1; CDR3: CSVEPPGGVGDTQYF; DNA: TGCAGCGTTGAACCCCCCGGGGGGGTTGGAGATACGCAGTATTTT
J: TRBJ2-5; D: TRBD2; size: few; V: TRBV16; CDR3: CASSQSVLAGWKETQYF; DNA: TGTGCCAGCAGCCAATCGGTCCTAGCGGGATGGAAAGAGACCCAGTACTTC
J: TRBJ1-1; D: TRBD1; size: .; V: TRBV29-1; CDR3: CSVSKQGVLNTEAFF; DNA: TGCAGCGTGAGCAAACAGGGGGTTCTGAACACTGAAGCTTTCTTT
J: TRBJ2-3; D: .; size: many; V: TRBV5-1; CDR3: CASSLGGVDTQYF; DNA: TGCGCCAGCAGCTTGGGAGGCGTGGATACGCAGTATTTT
J: TRBJ1-1; D: TRBD1; size: many; V: TRBV7-2; CDR3: CASSSGGTEAFF; DNA: TGTGCCAGCAGTTCAGGGGGCACTGAAGCTTTCTTT
J: TRBJ2-5; D: TRBD1; size: many; V: TRBV2; CDR3: CASRRDRATQETQYF; DNA: TGTGCCAGCAGGCGGGACAGGGCGACCCAAGAGACCCAGTACTTC
J: TRBJ1-6; D: TRBD1; size: many; V: TRBV7-2; CDR3: CASSKTGSNSPLHF; DNA: TGTGCCAGCAGCAAGACAGGGTCCAATTCACCCCTCCACTTT
J: TRBJ2-3; D: TRBD2; size: .; V: TRBV9; CDR3: CASSVEWLAGGPTDTQYF; DNA: TGTGCCAGCAGCGTAGAGTGGCTAGCGGGAGGGCCGACAGATACGCAGTATTTT
J: TRBJ2-3; D: .; size: .; V: TRBV7-2; CDR3: CASSDFNTVGTDTQYF; DNA: TGTGCCAGCAGCGACTTCAATACCGTAGGTACAGATACGCAGTATTTT
J: TRBJ2-3; D: .; size: few; V: TRBV28; CDR3: CASSPLRRGTTQYF; DNA: TGTGCCAGCAGTCCTTTACGACGGGGAACTACGCAGTATTTT
J: TRBJ2-1; D: .; size: many; V: TRBV12-3/TRBV12-4; CDR3: CASSSRLPHEQFF; DNA: TGTGCCAGCAGTTCTAGACTACCCCATGAGCAGTTCTTC
J: TRBJ1-6; D: TRBD1; size: few; V: TRBV30; CDR3: CAWSRQGNSPLHF; DNA: TGTGCCTGGAGCCGACAGGGAAATTCACCCCTCCACTTT
J: TRBJ1-2; D: .; size: many; V: TRBV28; CDR3: CASSFGGGHYGYTF; DNA: TGTGCCAGCAGTTTCGGCGGGGGGCACTATGGCTACACCTTC
J: TRBJ2-5; D: .; size: many; V: TRBV7-8; CDR3: CASSLALWGDVQETQYF; DNA: TGTGCCAGCAGCTTAGCGCTTTGGGGGGACGTCCAAGAGACCCAGTACTTC
J: TRBJ1-1; D: .; size: few; V: TRBV5-1; CDR3: CASSYTSGGSQSIEAFF; DNA: TGCGCCAGCAGCTATACCTCGGGGGGCAGCCAATCGATTGAAGCTTTCTTT
J: TRBJ2-3; D: .; size: many; V: TRBV28; CDR3: CASSSGPTDTQYF; DNA: TGTGCCAGCAGTTCCGGACCCACAGATACGCAGTATTTT
J: TRBJ1-3; D: .; size: once; V: TRBV27; CDR3: CASSPAGAGNTIYF; DNA: TGTGCCAGCAGCCCCGCGGGGGCAGGAAACACCATATATTTT
J: TRBJ2-6; D: .; size: few; V: TRBV5-1; CDR3: CASSPRRELSSGANVLTF; DNA: TGCGCCAGCAGCCCCCGACGGGAACTTAGCTCTGGGGCCAACGTCCTGACTTTC
J: TRBJ2-2; D: .; size: .; V: TRBV18; CDR3: CASSPQGYTGELFF; DNA: TGTGCCAGCTCACCGCAGGGGTACACCGGGGAGCTGTTTTTT
J: TRBJ2-5; D: .; size: many; V: TRBV11-2; CDR3: CASSFEEAQYF; DNA: TGTGCCAGCAGCTTTGAGGAGGCCCAGTACTTC
J: TRBJ2-1; D: TRBD2; size: many; V: TRBV12-3/TRBV12-4; CDR3: CASSNHRLAGGGGEQFF; DNA: TGTGCCAGCAGTAATCACAGACTAGCGGGCGGGGGAGGTGAGCAGTTCTTC
J: TRBJ1-4; D: TRBD1; size: many; V: TRBV6-1; CDR3: CASTVDRVHEKLFF; DNA: TGTGCCAGCACCGTAGACAGGGTCCATGAAAAACTGTTTTTT
J: TRBJ1-2; D: .; size: many; V: TRBV6-1; CDR3: CASSEGGAYGYTF; DNA: TGTGCCAGCAGTGAAGGTGGGGCCTATGGCTACACCTTC
J: TRBJ2-5; D: .; size: .; V: TRBV3-1; CDR3: CASSPGGLETQYF; DNA: TGTGCCAGCAGCCCAGGGGGACTCGAGACCCAGTACTTC
J: TRBJ2-5; D: TRBD1; size: many; V: TRBV5-1; CDR3: CASSPGQDQETQYF; DNA: TGCGCCAGCAGCCCGGGACAGGACCAAGAGACCCAGTACTTC